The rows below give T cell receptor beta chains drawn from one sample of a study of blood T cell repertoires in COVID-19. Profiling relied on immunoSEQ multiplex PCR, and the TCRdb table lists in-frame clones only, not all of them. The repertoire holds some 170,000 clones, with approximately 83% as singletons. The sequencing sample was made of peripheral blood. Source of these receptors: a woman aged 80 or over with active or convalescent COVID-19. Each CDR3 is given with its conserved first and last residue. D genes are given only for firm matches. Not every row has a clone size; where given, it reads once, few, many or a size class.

CDR3nt: TGTGCCTGGAGTGTGATGGGGAGGGAAGGCTACACCTTC
CDR3aa: CAWSVMGREGYTF
j_gene: TRBJ1-2
d_gene: -
abundance: -
v_gene: TRBV30

CDR3nt: TGTGCCAGTAGTATGGGCGGCGGACAGGGGGATCTGTTCTATGGCTACACCTTC
CDR3aa: CASSMGGGQGDLFYGYTF
j_gene: TRBJ1-2
d_gene: TRBD1
abundance: few
v_gene: TRBV19

CDR3nt: TGTGCCAGCAGACCGACAGACTCTGGGGCCAACGTCCTGACTTTC
CDR3aa: CASRPTDSGANVLTF
j_gene: TRBJ2-6
d_gene: -
abundance: -
v_gene: TRBV2

CDR3nt: TGTGCCAGCGGCCAGGGATTAGCTAACTATGGCTACACCTTC
CDR3aa: CASGQGLANYGYTF
j_gene: TRBJ1-2
d_gene: -
abundance: once
v_gene: TRBV2

CDR3nt: TGTGCCAGTGGGGGCCTCTCCTACAATGAGCAGTTCTTC
CDR3aa: CASGGLSYNEQFF
j_gene: TRBJ2-1
d_gene: -
abundance: -
v_gene: TRBV9

CDR3nt: TGTGCCAGCAGGAAGTGGGGACAGGGGTGGGACACCATATATTTT
CDR3aa: CASRKWGQGWDTIYF
j_gene: TRBJ1-3
d_gene: TRBD1
abundance: few
v_gene: TRBV13

CDR3nt: TGCGCCAGCAGCCCCAACGCAGGCCTTCAAGAGACCCAGTACTTC
CDR3aa: CASSPNAGLQETQYF
j_gene: TRBJ2-5
d_gene: -
abundance: -
v_gene: TRBV5-1

CDR3nt: TGTGCCAGCTCCGGGACAGGGGGCACTGAAGCTTTCTTT
CDR3aa: CASSGTGGTEAFF
j_gene: TRBJ1-1
d_gene: TRBD1
abundance: -
v_gene: TRBV18

CDR3nt: TGTGCCAGCAGTGAACGTTTATTCTACGAGCAGTACTTC
CDR3aa: CASSERLFYEQYF
j_gene: TRBJ2-7
d_gene: -
abundance: -
v_gene: TRBV2

CDR3nt: TGTGCCAGCAGCCAAGTCCCCGGAGATCAGCCCCAGCATTTT
CDR3aa: CASSQVPGDQPQHF
j_gene: TRBJ1-5
d_gene: -
abundance: few
v_gene: TRBV3-1/TRBV3-2

CDR3nt: TGTGCCAGCAGCCCCGACAGGGGAAGGGAGCAGTACTTC
CDR3aa: CASSPDRGREQYF
j_gene: TRBJ2-7
d_gene: TRBD1
abundance: -
v_gene: TRBV6-4

CDR3nt: TGCAGCGTTAGGACAGGGGCGGCGGAAACTAATGAAAAACTGTTTTTT
CDR3aa: CSVRTGAAETNEKLFF
j_gene: TRBJ1-4
d_gene: TRBD1
abundance: -
v_gene: TRBV29-1

CDR3nt: TGTGCCAGCAGCTCCCCGACAGGGGTCGCCGGCTACACCTTC
CDR3aa: CASSSPTGVAGYTF
j_gene: TRBJ1-2
d_gene: TRBD1
abundance: -
v_gene: TRBV7-2

CDR3nt: TGCGCCAGCAGCCAAGATTTACGACAGGCGTCAGCCAAAAACATTCAGTACTTC
CDR3aa: CASSQDLRQASAKNIQYF
j_gene: TRBJ2-4
d_gene: -
abundance: -
v_gene: TRBV4-3

CDR3nt: TGTGCCAGCATCTACGGGGACAAATACTCTGGAAACACCATATATTTT
CDR3aa: CASIYGDKYSGNTIYF
j_gene: TRBJ1-3
d_gene: -
abundance: few
v_gene: TRBV7-6

CDR3nt: TGCGCCAGCAGCCCGGGGACAGGGTTGGAGACCCAGTACTTC
CDR3aa: CASSPGTGLETQYF
j_gene: TRBJ2-5
d_gene: TRBD1
abundance: -
v_gene: TRBV5-1

CDR3nt: TGTGCCAGCCAGCGGGTAGCGGGAGGATGGAATGAGCAGTTCTTC
CDR3aa: CASQRVAGGWNEQFF
j_gene: TRBJ2-1
d_gene: TRBD2
abundance: -
v_gene: TRBV2

CDR3nt: TGTGCCAGCAGTCCCGGGACAGGGGGCCGGAACACTGAAGCTTTCTTT
CDR3aa: CASSPGTGGRNTEAFF
j_gene: TRBJ1-1
d_gene: TRBD1
abundance: -
v_gene: TRBV3-1/TRBV3-2

CDR3nt: TGTGCCAGTATGAAAGGGGGTTCCTACAATGAGCAGTTCTTC
CDR3aa: CASMKGGSYNEQFF
j_gene: TRBJ2-1
d_gene: -
abundance: -
v_gene: TRBV19